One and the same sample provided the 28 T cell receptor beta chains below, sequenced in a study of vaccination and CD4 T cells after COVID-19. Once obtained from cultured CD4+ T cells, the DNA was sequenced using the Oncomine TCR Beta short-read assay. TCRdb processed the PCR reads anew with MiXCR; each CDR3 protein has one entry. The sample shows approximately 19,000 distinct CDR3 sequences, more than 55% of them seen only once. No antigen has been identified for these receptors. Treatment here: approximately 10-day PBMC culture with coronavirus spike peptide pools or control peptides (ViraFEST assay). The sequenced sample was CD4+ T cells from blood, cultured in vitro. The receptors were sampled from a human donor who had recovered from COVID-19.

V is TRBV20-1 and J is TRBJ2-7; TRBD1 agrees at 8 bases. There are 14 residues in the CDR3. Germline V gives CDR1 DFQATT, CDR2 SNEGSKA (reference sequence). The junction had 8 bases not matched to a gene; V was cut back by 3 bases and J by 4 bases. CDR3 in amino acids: CSASSRTGIYEQYF. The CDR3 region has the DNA TGCAGTGCTAGTTCCAGGACAGGGATATACGAGCAGTACTTC.

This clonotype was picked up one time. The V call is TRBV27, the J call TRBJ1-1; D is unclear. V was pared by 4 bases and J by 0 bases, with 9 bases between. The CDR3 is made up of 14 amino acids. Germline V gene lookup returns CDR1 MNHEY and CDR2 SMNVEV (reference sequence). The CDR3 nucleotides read TGTGCCAGCAGTTCGGACCGCATGAACACTGAAGCTTTCTTT. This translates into CASSSDRMNTEAFF.

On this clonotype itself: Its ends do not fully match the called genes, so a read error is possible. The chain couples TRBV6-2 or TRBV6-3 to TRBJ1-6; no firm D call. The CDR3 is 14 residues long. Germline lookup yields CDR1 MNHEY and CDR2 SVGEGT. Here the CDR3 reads CACSYGTVNSPLHF. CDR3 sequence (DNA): TGTGCCTGCAGTTACGGAACAGTTAATTCACCCCTCCACTTT.

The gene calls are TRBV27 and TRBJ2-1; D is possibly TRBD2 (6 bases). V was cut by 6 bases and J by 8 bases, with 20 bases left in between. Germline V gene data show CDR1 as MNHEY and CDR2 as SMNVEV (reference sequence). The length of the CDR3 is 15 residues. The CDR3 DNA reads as TGTGCCAGCAGGGGCTTGAGGAGGGCCGTCGATGAGCAGTTCTTC. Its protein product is CASRGLRRAVDEQFF.

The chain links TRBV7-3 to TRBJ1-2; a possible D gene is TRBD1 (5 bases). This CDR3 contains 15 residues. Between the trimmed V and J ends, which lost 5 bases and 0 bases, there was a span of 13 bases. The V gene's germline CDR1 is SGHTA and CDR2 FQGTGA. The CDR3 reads CASSLQGGANYGYTF. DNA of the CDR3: TGTGCCAGCAGCCTCCAAGGAGGGGCTAACTATGGCTACACCTTC.

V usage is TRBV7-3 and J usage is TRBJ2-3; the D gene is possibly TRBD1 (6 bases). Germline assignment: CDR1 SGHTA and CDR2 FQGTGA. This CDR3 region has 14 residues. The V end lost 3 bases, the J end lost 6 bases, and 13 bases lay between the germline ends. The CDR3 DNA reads TGTGCCAGCAGCTTGGACAGCCGATGGGATACGCAGTATTTT. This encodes CASSLDSRWDTQYF.

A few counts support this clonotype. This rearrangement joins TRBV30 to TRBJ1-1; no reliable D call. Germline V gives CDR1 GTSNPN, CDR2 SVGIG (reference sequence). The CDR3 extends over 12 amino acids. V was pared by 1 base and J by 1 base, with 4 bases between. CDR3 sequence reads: CAWSGGNTEAFF. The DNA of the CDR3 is TGTGCCTGGAGTGGCGGGAACACTGAAGCTTTCTTT.

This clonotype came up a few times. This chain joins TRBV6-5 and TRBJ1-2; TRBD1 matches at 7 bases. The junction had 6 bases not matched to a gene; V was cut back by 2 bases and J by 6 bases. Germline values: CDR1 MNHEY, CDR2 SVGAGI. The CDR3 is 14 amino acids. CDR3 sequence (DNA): TGTGCCAGCAGTTACAGGACAGGCCTAAATGGCTACACCTTC. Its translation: CASSYRTGLNGYTF.

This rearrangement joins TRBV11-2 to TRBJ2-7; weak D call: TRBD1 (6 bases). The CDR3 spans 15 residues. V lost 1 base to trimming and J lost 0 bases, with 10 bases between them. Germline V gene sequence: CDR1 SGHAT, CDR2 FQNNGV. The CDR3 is CASSLGRGSSYEQYF. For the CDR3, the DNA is TGTGCCAGCAGCTTAGGCAGGGGATCCTCCTACGAGCAGTACTTC.

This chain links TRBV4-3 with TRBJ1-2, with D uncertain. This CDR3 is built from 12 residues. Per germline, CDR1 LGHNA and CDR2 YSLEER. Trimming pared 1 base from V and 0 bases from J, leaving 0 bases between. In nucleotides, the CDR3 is TGCGCCAGCAGCCAAGCTAACTATGGCTACACCTTC. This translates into CASSQANYGYTF.

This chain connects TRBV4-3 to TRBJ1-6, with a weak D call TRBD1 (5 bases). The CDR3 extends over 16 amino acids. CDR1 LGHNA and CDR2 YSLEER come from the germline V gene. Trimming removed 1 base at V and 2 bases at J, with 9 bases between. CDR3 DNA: TGCGCCAGCAGCCAAGTTCGGGGGGCCTATAATTCACCCCTCCACTTT. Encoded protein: CASSQVRGAYNSPLHF.

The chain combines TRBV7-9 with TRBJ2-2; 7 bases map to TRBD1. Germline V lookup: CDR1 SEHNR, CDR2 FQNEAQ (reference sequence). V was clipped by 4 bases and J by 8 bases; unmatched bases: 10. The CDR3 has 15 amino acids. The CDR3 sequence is CASSWDSPTAGELFF. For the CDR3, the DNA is TGTGCCAGCAGCTGGGACAGCCCTACCGCTGGGGAGCTGTTTTTT.

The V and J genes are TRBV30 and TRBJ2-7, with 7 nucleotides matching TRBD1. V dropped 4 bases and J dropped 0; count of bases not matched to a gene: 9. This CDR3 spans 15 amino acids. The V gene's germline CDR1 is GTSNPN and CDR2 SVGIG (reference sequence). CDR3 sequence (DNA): TGTGCCTGGACCCTAGGACAGGTCAGCTCCTACGAGCAGTACTTC. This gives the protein CAWTLGQVSSYEQYF.

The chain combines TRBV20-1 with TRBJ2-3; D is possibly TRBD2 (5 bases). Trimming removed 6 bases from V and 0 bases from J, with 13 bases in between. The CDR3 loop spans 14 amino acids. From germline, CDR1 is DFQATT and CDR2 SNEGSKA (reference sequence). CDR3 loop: CSAQRTASTDTQYF. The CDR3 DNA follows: TGCAGTGCCCAACGGACTGCTAGCACAGATACGCAGTATTTT.

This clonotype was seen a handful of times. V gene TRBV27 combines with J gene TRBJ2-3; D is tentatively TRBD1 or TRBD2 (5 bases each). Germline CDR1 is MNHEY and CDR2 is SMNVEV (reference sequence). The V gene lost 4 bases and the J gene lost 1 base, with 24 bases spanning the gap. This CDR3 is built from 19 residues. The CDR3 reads CASSSEYGRDARGTDTQYF. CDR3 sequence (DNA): TGTGCCAGCAGTTCCGAGTACGGCAGGGACGCACGAGGCACAGATACGCAGTATTTT.

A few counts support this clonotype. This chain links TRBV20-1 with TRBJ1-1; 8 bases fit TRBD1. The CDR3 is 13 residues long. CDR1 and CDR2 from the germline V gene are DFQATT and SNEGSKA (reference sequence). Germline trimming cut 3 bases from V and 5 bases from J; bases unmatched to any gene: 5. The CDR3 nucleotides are TGCAGTGCTAGGCAGGGGGCGAGGACTGAAGCTTTCTTT. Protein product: CSARQGARTEAFF.

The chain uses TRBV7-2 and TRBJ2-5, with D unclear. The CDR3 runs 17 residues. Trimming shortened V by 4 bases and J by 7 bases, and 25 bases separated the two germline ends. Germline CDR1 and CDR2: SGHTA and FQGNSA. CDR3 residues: CASSSMMTGRTLGTQYF. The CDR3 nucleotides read TGTGCCAGCAGCTCAATGATGACTGGACGTACTCTTGGGACCCAGTACTTC.

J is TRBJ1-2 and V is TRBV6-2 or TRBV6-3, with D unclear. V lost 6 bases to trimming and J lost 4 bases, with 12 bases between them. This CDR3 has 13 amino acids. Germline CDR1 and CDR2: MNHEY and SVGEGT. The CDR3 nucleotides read TGTGCCAGCAGGTCACCTTCAGCCTATGGCTACACCTTC. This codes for CASRSPSAYGYTF.

CDR3 loop: CASSLAGTGTNTEAFF. The CDR3 DNA sequence: TGTGCCAGCAGCTTAGCCGGGACAGGGACGAACACTGAAGCTTTCTTT. The chain combines TRBV7-6 with TRBJ1-1, with 9 nucleotides matching TRBD1. Germline V gene data show CDR1 as SGHVS and CDR2 as FNYEAQ. The CDR3 is 16 residues long. Losses at the gene ends were 0 bases for V and 1 base for J; bases not matched to a gene: 3.

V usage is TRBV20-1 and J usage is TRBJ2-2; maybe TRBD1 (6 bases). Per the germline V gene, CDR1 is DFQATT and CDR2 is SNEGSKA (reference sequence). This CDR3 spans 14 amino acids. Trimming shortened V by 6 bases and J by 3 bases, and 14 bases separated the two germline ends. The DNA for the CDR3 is TGCAGTGCAAAGGGGGTGGGGGACACCGGGGAGCTGTTTTTT. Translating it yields CSAKGVGDTGELFF.

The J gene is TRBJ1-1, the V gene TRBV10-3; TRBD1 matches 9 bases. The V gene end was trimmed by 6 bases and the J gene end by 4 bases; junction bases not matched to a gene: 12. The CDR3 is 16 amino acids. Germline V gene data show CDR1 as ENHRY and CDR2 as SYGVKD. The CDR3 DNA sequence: TGTGCCATCAGAGTGGACTCGGGACAGGGCGTCACTGAAGCTTTCTTT. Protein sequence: CAIRVDSGQGVTEAFF.

This chain's CDR3 is CSAGLTDTQYF. CDR3 nucleotide sequence: TGCAGTGCAGGGCTCACAGATACGCAGTATTTT. The chain joins TRBV20-1 to TRBJ2-3; D unclear. Germline CDR1 reads DFQATT; CDR2 reads SNEGSKA (reference sequence). The CDR3 is 11 residues long. V lost 6 bases, J lost 2 bases, and 6 bases lay in between.

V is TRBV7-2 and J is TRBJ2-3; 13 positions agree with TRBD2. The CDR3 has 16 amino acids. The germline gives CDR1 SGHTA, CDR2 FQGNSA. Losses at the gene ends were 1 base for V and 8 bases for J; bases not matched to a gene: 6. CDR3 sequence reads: CASSLGTSGGGVTQYF. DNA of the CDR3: TGTGCCAGCAGCTTAGGGACTAGCGGGGGCGGCGTTACGCAGTATTTT.

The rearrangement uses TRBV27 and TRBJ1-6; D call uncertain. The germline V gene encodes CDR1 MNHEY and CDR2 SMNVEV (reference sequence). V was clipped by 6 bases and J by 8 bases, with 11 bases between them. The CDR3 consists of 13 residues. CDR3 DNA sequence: TGTGCCAGCAGGCCGTTTCTGGATTCACCCCTCCACTTT. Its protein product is CASRPFLDSPLHF.

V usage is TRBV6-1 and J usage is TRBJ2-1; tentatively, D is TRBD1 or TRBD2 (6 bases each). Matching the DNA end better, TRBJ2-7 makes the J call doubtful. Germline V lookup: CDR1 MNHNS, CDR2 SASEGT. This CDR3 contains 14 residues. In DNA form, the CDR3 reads TGTGCCAGCAGTCCCTTGGACAGAGCGGGCGAGCAGTACTTC. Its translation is CASSPLDRAGEQYF.

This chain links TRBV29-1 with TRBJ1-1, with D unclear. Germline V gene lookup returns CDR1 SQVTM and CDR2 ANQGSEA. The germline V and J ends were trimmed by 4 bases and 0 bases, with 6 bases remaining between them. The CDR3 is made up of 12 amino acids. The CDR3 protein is CSVAPLNTEAFF. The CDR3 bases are TGCAGCGTTGCGCCCCTGAACACTGAAGCTTTCTTT. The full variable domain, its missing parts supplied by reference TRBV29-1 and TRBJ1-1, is SAVISQKPSRDICQRGTSLTIQCQVDSQVTMMFWYRQQPGQSLTLIATANQGSEATYESGFVIDKFPISRPNLTFSTLTVSNMSPEDSSIYLCSVAPLNTEAFFGQGTRLTVV.

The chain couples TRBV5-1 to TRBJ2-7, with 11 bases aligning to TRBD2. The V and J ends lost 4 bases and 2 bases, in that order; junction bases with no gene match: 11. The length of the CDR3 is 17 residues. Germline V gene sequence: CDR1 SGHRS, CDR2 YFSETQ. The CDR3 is CASSGPTGTSGTYEQYF. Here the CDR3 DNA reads TGCGCCAGCAGCGGACCGACCGGGACTAGCGGAACCTACGAGCAGTACTTC. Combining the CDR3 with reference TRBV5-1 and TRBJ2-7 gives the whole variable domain KAGVTQTPRYLIKTRGQQVTLSCSPISGHRSVSWYQQTPGQGLQFLFEYFSETQRNKGNFPGRFSGRQFSNSRSEMNVSTLELGDSALYLCASSGPTGTSGTYEQYFGPGTRLTVT.

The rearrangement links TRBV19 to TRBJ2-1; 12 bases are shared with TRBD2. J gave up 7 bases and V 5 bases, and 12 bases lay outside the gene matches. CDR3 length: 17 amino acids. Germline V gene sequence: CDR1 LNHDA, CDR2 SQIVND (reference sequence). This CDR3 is CASSLTSGGSRGNEQFF. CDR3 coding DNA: TGTGCCAGTAGTCTTACTAGCGGGGGGTCGAGGGGGAATGAGCAGTTCTTC.